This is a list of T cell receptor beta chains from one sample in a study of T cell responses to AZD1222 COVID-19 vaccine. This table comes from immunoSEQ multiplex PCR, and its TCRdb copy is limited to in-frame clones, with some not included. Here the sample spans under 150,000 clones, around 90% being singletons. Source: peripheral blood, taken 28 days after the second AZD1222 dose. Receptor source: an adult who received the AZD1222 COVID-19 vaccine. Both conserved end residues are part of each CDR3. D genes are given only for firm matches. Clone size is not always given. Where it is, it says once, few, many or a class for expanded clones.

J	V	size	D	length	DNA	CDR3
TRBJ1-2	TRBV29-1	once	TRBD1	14	TGCAGCGTTGAACAGTCTGGCAGGGGGCAAGGCTACACCTTC	CSVEQSGRGQGYTF
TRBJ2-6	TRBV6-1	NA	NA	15	TGTGCCAGCAGTGAATTTAATTCCGGGGCCAACGTCCTGACTTTC	CASSEFNSGANVLTF
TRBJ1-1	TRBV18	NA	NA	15	TGTGCCAGCTCACCTGGGTCAGCTGGGAACACTGAAGCTTTCTTT	CASSPGSAGNTEAFF
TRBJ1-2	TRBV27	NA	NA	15	TGTGCCAGCAGTTTGCAGGGCCTTGGAAACTATGGCTACACCTTC	CASSLQGLGNYGYTF
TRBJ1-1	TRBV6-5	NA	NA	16	TGTGCCAGCAGTTACGTCGGGGATGAAATGAACACTGAAGCTTTCTTT	CASSYVGDEMNTEAFF
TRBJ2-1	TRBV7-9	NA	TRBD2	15	TGTGCCAGCAGCCCCACGGGGGGGCATTATAATGAGCAGTTCTTC	CASSPTGGHYNEQFF
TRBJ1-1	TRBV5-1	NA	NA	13	TGCGCCAGCAGCTTAACCTGGGACACTGAAGCTTTCTTT	CASSLTWDTEAFF
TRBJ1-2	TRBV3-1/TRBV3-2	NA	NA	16	TGTGCCAGCAGCCAAGGGTGGGGGGCACTCAACTATGGCTACACCTTC	CASSQGWGALNYGYTF
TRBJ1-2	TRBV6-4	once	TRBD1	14	TGTGCCAGCAGCGGACAGGGAGGGGACTATGGCTACACCTTC	CASSGQGGDYGYTF
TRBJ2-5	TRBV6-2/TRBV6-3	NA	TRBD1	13	TGTGCCAGCAGTAGGACAGGGCAAGAGACCCAGTACTTC	CASSRTGQETQYF
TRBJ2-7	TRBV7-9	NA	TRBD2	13	TGTGCCAGCAGCAGGCCCAGCGGGGGCGAGCAGTACTTC	CASSRPSGGEQYF
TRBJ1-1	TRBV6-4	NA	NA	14	TGTGCCAGCAGACCGACAGAGGGTAACACTGAAGCTTTCTTT	CASRPTEGNTEAFF
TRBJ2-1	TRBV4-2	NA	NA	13	TGTGCCAGCAGCCTGGACTCCTACAATGAGCAGTTCTTC	CASSLDSYNEQFF
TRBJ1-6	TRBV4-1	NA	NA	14	TGCGCCAGCAGCCAGGGAATGAATAATTCACCCCTCCACTTT	CASSQGMNNSPLHF
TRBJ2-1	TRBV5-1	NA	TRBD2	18	TGCGCCAGCAGCTCGCCTAGCGGGAGGGGGGGCTCCTACAATGAGCAGTTCTTC	CASSSPSGRGGSYNEQFF
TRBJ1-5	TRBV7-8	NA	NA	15	TGTGCCAGCAGCTTGGAAGGGCACAGCAATCAGCCCCAGCATTTT	CASSLEGHSNQPQHF
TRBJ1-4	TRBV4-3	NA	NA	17	TGCGCCAGCAGCCAAGACCCCTTGGAAACAACTAATGAAAAACTGTTTTTT	CASSQDPLETTNEKLFF
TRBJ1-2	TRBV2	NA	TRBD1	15	TGTGCCAGCAGTGTTGATGGCAGGGGGCGTGGTGGCTACACCTTC	CASSVDGRGRGGYTF
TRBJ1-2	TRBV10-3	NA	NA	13	TGTGCCATCAGTGAGGAGGGAAACTATGGCTACACCTTC	CAISEEGNYGYTF
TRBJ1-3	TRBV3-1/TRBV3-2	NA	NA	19	TGTGCCAGCAGCCAAGTGACCTACCCATCTCAACGGACTGGAAACACCATATATTTT	CASSQVTYPSQRTGNTIYF
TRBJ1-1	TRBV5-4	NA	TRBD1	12	TGTGCCAGCAGCCTCCACGGACAGGAGGCTTTCTTT	CASSLHGQEAFF
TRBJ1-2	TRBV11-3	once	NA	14	TGTGCCAGCAGCCGTATAGGGGGGGCCTATGGCTACACCTTC	CASSRIGGAYGYTF
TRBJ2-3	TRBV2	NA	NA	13	TGTGCCAGCAGTTCCCAACAGGGAGATACGCAGTATTTT	CASSSQQGDTQYF
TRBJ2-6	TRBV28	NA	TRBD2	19	TGTGCCAGCAGTTTATATGGGACTAGCGGAGCCTCTGGGGCCAACGTCCTGACTTTC	CASSLYGTSGASGANVLTF
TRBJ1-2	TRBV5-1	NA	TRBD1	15	TGCGCCAGCAGCCCCCAGGGGACAGGGAACTATGGCTACACCTTC	CASSPQGTGNYGYTF
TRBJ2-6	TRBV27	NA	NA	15	TGTGCCAGCAGTTTCCACCTCTCTGGGGCCAACGTCCTGACTTTC	CASSFHLSGANVLTF
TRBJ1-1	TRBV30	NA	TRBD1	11	TGTGCCTGGAGTTTGACAGGGGGAGCTTTCTTT	CAWSLTGGAFF
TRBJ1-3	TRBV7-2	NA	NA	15	TGTGCCAGCAGCTGGGGGGGGGACTCTGGAAACACCATATATTTT	CASSWGGDSGNTIYF
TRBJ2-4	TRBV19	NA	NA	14	TGTGCCAGTAGTATAGATAGGGTGTCGAGCATTCAGTACTTC	CASSIDRVSSIQYF
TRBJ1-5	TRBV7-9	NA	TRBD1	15	TGTGCCAGCAGCCTACAGGGGGCCGGCAATCAGCCCCAGCATTTT	CASSLQGAGNQPQHF
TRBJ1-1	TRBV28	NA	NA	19	TGTGCCAGCACCGACGCCCAAGCCATCGGCCGGGGAATGAACACTGAAGCTTTCTTT	CASTDAQAIGRGMNTEAFF
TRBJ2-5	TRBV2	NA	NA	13	TGTGCCAGCAGTGAAGACTACCAAGAGACCCAGTACTTC	CASSEDYQETQYF
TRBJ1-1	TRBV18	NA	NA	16	TGTGCCAGCTCACCATCACGCCCGGATCGGAACACTGAAGCTTTCTTT	CASSPSRPDRNTEAFF
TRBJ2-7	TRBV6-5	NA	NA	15	TGTGCCAGCAGTTACGGGGGGGGCTTTACCTACGAGCAGTACTTC	CASSYGGGFTYEQYF
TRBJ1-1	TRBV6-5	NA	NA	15	TGTGCCAGCAGTTACTCGGGCAGGATGAACACTGAAGCTTTCTTT	CASSYSGRMNTEAFF
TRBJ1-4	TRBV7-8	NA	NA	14	TGTGCCAGCACCCTCCGGGGGACTAATGAAAAACTGTTTTTT	CASTLRGTNEKLFF
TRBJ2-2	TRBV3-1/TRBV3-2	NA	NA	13	TGTGCCAGCAGCCAAGTGTCCACCGGGGAGCTGTTTTTT	CASSQVSTGELFF
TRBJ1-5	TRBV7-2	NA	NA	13	TGTGCCAGCAGCCCAGCCCCATTTGGAGCCCAGCATTTT	CASSPAPFGAQHF
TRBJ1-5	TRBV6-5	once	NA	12	TGTGCCAGCAGCACAGGGCCGGAGCCCCAGCATTTT	CASSTGPEPQHF
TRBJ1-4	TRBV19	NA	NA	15	TGTGCCAGTAGTATAGGGATAGGGAGGGGTGAAAAACTGTTTTTT	CASSIGIGRGEKLFF
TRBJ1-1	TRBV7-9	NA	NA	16	TGTGCCAGCAGCACGAGGGGGGCGATCGAAGACACTGAAGCTTTCTTT	CASSTRGAIEDTEAFF
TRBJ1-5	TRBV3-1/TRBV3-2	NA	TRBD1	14	TGTGCCAGCAGCCAACAGGGGGGGAATCAGCCCCAGCATTTT	CASSQQGGNQPQHF
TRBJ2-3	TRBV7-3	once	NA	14	TGTGCCAGCAGCTTAAGGAGGGGCACAGATACGCAGTATTTT	CASSLRRGTDTQYF
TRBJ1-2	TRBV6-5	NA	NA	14	TGTGCCAGCAGTTTTGGGCCTCCGGGGGGTGGCTACACCTTC	CASSFGPPGGGYTF
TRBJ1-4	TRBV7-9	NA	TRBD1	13	TGTGCCAGCAGCCCCTCGACAGGGGAAAAACTGTTTTTT	CASSPSTGEKLFF
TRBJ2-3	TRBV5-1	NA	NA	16	TGCGCCAGCAGCTTTACAGGGAGGGAGGCTGGGGATACGCAGTATTTT	CASSFTGREAGDTQYF